This T cell receptor beta chain was captured in a study of cytomegalovirus exposure and HLA in healthy donors. Concerning this clone: Antigen specificity is unknown.

It was with 60 Vbeta and 13 Jbeta primers that the PCR ran. Assay: immunoSEQ multiplex PCR; the TCRdb copy retains only in-frame clones and omits some. This sample yields some 200,000 clones, of which around 75% are seen a single time; 2.5% to 3% belongs to the top ten. J was trimmed by 5 bases and V by 5 bases; bases with no gene match: 16. Germline CDR1 MDHEN, CDR2 SYDVKM. This CDR3 has 20 residues. Study-wide results and limits: Later on, an analysis tied approximately 17,000 TCR beta sequences to HLA alleles at 0.05 false discovery rate.

This TCR was recovered from a female donor in good health and CMV-seronegative. The sample consisted of PBMCs. The V call is TRBV28, the J call TRBJ2-3, with TRBD2 identical over 16 bases. CDR3 sequence (DNA): TGTGCCAGCAGTACCAATTCAGGGACTAGCGGGAGGGCCATCAGAGATACGCAGTATTTT. Its translation: CASSTNSGTSGRAIRDTQYF.